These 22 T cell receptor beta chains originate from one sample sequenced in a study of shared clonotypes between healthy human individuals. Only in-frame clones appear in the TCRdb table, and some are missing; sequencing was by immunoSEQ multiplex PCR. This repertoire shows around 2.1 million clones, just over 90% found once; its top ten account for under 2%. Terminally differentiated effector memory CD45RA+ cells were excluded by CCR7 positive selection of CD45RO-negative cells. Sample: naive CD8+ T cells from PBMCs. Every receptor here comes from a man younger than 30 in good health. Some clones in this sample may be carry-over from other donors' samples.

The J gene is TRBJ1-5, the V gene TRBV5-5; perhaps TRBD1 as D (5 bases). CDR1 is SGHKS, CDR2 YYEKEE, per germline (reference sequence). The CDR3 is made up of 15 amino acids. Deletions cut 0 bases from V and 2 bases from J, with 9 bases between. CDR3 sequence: CASSLDGTGNQPQHF. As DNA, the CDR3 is TGTGCCAGCAGCTTGGACGGGACTGGCAATCAGCCCCAGCATTTT.

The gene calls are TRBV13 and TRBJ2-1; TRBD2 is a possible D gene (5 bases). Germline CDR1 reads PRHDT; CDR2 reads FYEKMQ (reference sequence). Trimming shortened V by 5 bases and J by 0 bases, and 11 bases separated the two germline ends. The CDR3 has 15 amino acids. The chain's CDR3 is CASSVTRGSYNEQFF. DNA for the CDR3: TGTGCCAGCAGCGTAACTAGAGGCTCCTACAATGAGCAGTTCTTC.

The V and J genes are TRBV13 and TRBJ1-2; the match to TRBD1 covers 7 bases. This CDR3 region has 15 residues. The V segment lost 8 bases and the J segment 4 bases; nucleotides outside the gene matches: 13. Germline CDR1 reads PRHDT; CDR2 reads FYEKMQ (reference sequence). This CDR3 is CASLIQGGQTYGYTF. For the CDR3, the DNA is TGTGCCAGCCTTATCCAGGGGGGGCAGACCTATGGCTACACCTTC.

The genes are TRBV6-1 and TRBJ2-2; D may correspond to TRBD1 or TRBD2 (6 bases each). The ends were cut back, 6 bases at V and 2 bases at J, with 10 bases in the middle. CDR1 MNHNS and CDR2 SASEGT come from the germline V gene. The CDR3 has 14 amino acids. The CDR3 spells CASRAGHNTGELFF. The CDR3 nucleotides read TGTGCCAGCAGGGCGGGACATAACACCGGGGAGCTGTTTTTT.

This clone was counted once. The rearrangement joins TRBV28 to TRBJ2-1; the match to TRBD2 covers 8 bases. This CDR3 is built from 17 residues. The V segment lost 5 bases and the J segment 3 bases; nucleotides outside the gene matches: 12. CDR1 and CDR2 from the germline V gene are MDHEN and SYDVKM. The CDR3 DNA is TGTGCCAGCAGTCCGACCTCTAGCGGGTGGAACTACAATGAGCAGTTCTTC. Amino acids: CASSPTSSGWNYNEQFF.

The CDR3 sequence: CASSLLGGNLREQFF. CDR3 in DNA: TGTGCCAGCAGTTTATTAGGGGGAAATCTGCGTGAGCAGTTCTTC. V is TRBV27 and J is TRBJ2-1; weak D call: TRBD1 (6 bases). Germline V gene data show CDR1 as MNHEY and CDR2 as SMNVEV (reference sequence). V gave up 1 base and J gave up 9 bases, with 16 bases separating them. This CDR3 is 15 amino acids long.

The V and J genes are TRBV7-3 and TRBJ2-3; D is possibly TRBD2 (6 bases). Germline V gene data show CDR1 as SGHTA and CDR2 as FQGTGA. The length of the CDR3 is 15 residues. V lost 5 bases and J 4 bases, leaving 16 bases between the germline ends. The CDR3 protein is CASSPLGGDPDTQYF. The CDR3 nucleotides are TGTGCCAGCAGCCCTCTTGGCGGGGACCCAGATACGCAGTATTTT.

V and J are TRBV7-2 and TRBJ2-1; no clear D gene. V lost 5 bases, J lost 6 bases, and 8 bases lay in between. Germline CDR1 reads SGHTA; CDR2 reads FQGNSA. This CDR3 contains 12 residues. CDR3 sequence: CASSPRSNEQFF. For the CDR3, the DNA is TGTGCCAGCAGCCCTCGTAGCAATGAGCAGTTCTTC.

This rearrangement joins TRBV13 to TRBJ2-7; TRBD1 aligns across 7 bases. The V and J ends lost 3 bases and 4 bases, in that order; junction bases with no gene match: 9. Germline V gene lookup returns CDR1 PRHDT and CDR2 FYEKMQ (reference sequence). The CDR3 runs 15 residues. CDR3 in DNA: TGTGCCAGCAGCTTGAGGGGGCTTGGGGTGTACGAGCAGTACTTC. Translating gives CASSLRGLGVYEQYF.

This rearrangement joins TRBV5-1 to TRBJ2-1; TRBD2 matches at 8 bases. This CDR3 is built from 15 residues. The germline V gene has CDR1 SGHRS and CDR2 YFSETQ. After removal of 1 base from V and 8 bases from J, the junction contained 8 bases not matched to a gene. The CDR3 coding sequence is TGCGCCAGCAGCTTGAGGGTAGCGGGACGGGATGAGCAGTTCTTC. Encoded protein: CASSLRVAGRDEQFF.

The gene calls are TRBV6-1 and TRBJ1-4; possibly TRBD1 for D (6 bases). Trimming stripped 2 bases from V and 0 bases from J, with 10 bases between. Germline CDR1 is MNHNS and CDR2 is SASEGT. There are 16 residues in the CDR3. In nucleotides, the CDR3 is TGTGCCAGCAGTGAATGGGGGGCCGCAACTAATGAAAAACTGTTTTTT. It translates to CASSEWGAATNEKLFF.

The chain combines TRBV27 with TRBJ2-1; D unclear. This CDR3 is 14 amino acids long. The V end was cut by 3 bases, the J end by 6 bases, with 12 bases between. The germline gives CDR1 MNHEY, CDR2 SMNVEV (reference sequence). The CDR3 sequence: CASSLVPEPNEQFF. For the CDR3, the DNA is TGTGCCAGCAGTTTGGTCCCAGAACCCAATGAGCAGTTCTTC.

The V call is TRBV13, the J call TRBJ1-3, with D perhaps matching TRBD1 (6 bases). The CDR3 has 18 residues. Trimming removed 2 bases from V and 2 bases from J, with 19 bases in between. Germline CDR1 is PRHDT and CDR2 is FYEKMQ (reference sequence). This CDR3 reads CASSLNRDNDLTGNTIYF. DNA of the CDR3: TGTGCCAGCAGCTTAAACCGGGACAATGACCTTACTGGAAACACCATATATTTT.

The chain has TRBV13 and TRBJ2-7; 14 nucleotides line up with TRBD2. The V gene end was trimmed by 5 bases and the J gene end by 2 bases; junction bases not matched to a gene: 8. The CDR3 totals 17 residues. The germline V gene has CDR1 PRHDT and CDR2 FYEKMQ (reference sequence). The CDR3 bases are TGTGCCAGCAGCCAGGGGACTAGCGGGAGTCGGACCTACGAGCAGTACTTC. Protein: CASSQGTSGSRTYEQYF.

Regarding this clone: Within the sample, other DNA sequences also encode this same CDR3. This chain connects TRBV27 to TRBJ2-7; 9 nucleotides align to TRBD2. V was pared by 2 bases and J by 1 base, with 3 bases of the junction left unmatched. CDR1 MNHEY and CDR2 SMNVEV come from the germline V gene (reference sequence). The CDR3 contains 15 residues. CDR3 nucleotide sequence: TGTGCCAGCAGTTTAAGGCTAGCGGGATCCTACGAGCAGTACTTC. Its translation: CASSLRLAGSYEQYF.

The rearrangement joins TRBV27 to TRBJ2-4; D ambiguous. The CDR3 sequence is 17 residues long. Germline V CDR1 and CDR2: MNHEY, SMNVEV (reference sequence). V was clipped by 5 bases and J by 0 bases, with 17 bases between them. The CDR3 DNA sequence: TGTGCCAGCAGTCCTTCGACGAGGACCTTAGCCAAAAACATTCAGTACTTC. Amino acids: CASSPSTRTLAKNIQYF.

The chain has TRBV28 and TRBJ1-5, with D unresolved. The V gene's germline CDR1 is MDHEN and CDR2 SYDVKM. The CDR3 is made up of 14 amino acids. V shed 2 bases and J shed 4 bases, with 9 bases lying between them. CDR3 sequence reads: CASSLQVLNQPQHF. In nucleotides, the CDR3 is TGTGCCAGCAGTTTACAAGTTTTAAATCAGCCCCAGCATTTT.

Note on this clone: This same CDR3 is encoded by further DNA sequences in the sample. Here the CDR3 reads CASSGRNTGELFF. In DNA form, the CDR3 reads TGTGCCAGCAGTGGCCGGAACACCGGGGAGCTGTTTTTT. The chain carries TRBV27 and TRBJ2-2; no clear D. This CDR3 comprises 13 residues. Trimming pared 5 bases from V and 1 base from J, leaving 5 bases between. The germline gives CDR1 MNHEY, CDR2 SMNVEV (reference sequence).

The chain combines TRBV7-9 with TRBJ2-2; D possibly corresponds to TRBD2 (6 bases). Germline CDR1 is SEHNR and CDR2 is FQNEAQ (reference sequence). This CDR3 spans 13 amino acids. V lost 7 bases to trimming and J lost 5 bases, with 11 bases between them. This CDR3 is CASTPLATGELFF. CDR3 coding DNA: TGTGCCAGCACCCCCCTAGCGACCGGGGAGCTGTTTTTT.

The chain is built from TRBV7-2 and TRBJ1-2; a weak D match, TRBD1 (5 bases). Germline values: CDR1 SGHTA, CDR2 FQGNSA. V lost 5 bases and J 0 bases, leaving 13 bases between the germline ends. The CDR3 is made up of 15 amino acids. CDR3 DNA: TGTGCCAGCAGCACCCGGGACGTAGCTAACTATGGCTACACCTTC. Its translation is CASSTRDVANYGYTF.

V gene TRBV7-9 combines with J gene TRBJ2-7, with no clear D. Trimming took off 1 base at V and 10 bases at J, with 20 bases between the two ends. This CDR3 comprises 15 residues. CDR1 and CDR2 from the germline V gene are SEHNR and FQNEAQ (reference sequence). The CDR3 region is CASSLGVTSLLLQYF. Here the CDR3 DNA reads TGTGCCAGCAGCTTAGGAGTAACCTCCTTGCTGTTACAGTACTTC.

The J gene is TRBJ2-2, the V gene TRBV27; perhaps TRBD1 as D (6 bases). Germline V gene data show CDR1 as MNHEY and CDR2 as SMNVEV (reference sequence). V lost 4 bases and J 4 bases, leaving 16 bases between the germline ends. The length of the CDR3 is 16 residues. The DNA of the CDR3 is TGTGCCAGCAGTTCCCCGGACAGCCTTGGCACCGGGGAGCTGTTTTTT. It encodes CASSSPDSLGTGELFF.